This T cell receptor beta chain is from a study of T cell repertoires in cytomegalovirus infection. Study details: Based on public TCR beta signatures, there were indications of CMV infection and of a matching HLA type.

About this clonotype itself: Its target is not known.

Study results and limitations: Cumulative public TCR beta family frequency identified carriers of CMV plus the relevant HLA. Predominance within the ex vivo response was attributable to HLA-C-restricted CMV-specific TCR beta clonotypes.

TCRdb processed the reads anew with MiXCR; each CDR3 protein has one entry. The sample carries more than 650,000 distinct CDR3 sequences, less than 40% recorded once. The length of the CDR3 is 15 residues. The germline gives CDR1 MDHEN, CDR2 SYDVKM. The germline V and J ends were trimmed by 2 bases and 5 bases, with 15 bases remaining between them. This TCR was sampled from a human donor in good health (CMV status not recorded). Some clones in this sample may be carry-over from other donors' samples. The sequenced material came from PBMCs. The chain couples TRBV28 to TRBJ2-5; D perhaps matches TRBD1 (6 bases). Here the CDR3 reads CASSLITTGLETQYF. CDR3 nucleotides: TGTGCCAGCAGTTTAATTACCACAGGGTTGGAGACCCAGTACTTC.